Listed below are T cell receptor beta chains from one sample, sequenced in a study of T cells in Graves' hyperthyroidism and ophthalmopathy. TCRdb re-called the multiplex PCR reads through MiXCR, storing one row per CDR3 protein. The table has a few hundred thousand distinct CDR3 sequences, 22% seen once. The sequenced sample was blood. The receptor set was obtained from a young man with Graves' ophthalmopathy. CDR3s include the opening cysteine and the closing phenylalanine or tryptophan. The D gene is left open where the match is weak. Part of the rows lack a size; the others show once, few, many or a class for expanded clones.

CDR3: CSASWLADQETQYF; DNA: TGCAGTGCTAGTTGGCTAGCGGACCAAGAGACCCAGTACTTC; J: TRBJ2-5; size: -; V: TRBV20-1; D: TRBD2
CDR3: CAWTNKWRRQETQYF; DNA: TGTGCCTGGACAAACAAATGGAGGCGCCAAGAGACCCAGTACTTC; J: TRBJ2-5; size: -; V: TRBV30; D: -
CDR3: CASSFRQNEKLFF; DNA: TGTGCCAGCAGTTTTAGACAGAATGAAAAACTGTTTTTT; J: TRBJ1-4; size: many; V: TRBV27; D: -
CDR3: CSARVAETQYF; DNA: TGCAGTGCTAGAGTAGCGGAGACCCAGTACTTC; J: TRBJ2-5; size: many; V: TRBV20-1; D: -
CDR3: CASSTGTGKETQYF; DNA: TGCGCCAGCAGCACCGGGACAGGGAAGGAGACCCAGTACTTC; J: TRBJ2-5; size: -; V: TRBV5-1; D: TRBD1
CDR3: CASSPGQVNYEQYF; DNA: TGTGCCAGCAGCCCGGGACAGGTGAACTACGAGCAGTACTTC; J: TRBJ2-7; size: -; V: TRBV27; D: TRBD1
CDR3: CASSSREGALDTEAFF; DNA: TGTGCCAGCAGTTCCCGGGAGGGGGCATTGGACACTGAAGCTTTCTTT; J: TRBJ1-1; size: many; V: TRBV28; D: TRBD1
CDR3: CASSSGLAGGTAGELFF; DNA: TGTGCCAGCAGTTCGGGACTAGCGGGAGGTACGGCCGGGGAGCTGTTTTTT; J: TRBJ2-2; size: -; V: TRBV12-3/TRBV12-4; D: TRBD2
CDR3: CASTTRGVATNEKLFF; DNA: TGTGCCAGCACAACCCGAGGGGTCGCAACTAATGAAAAACTGTTTTTT; J: TRBJ1-4; size: few; V: TRBV12-3/TRBV12-4; D: -
CDR3: CAGSIAGGNNEQFF; DNA: TGTGCCGGCAGTATAGCGGGAGGGAACAATGAGCAGTTCTTC; J: TRBJ2-1; size: -; V: TRBV28; D: TRBD2
CDR3: CASSQVAGKAFF; DNA: TGTGCCAGCAGCCAAGTAGCAGGGAAAGCTTTCTTT; J: TRBJ1-1; size: -; V: TRBV14; D: -
CDR3: CASYDLGTLNNEQFF; DNA: TGTGCCAGCTACGACCTCGGGACTCTTAACAATGAGCAGTTCTTC; J: TRBJ2-1; size: many; V: TRBV11-2; D: -
CDR3: CASGSWTEPGELFF; DNA: TGTGCTAGTGGTTCATGGACCGAACCCGGGGAGCTGTTTTTT; J: TRBJ2-2; size: -; V: TRBV12-5; D: -
CDR3: CATGTGGRHEQFF; DNA: TGTGCCACCGGGACAGGGGGCCGGCATGAGCAGTTCTTC; J: TRBJ2-1; size: many; V: TRBV24-1; D: TRBD1
CDR3: CASRAGTGPSEQYF; DNA: TGTGCCAGCAGAGCCGGGACAGGTCCCAGCGAGCAGTACTTC; J: TRBJ2-7; size: -; V: TRBV6-1; D: TRBD1
CDR3: CASSLDMGGTEAFF; DNA: TGTGCCAGCAGTTTAGATATGGGTGGCACTGAAGCTTTCTTT; J: TRBJ1-1; size: many; V: TRBV28; D: -
CDR3: CASRRETWGNTIYF; DNA: TGCGCCAGCAGGAGGGAGACTTGGGGAAACACCATATATTTT; J: TRBJ1-3; size: few; V: TRBV5-1; D: -
CDR3: CASRATGGHGYTF; DNA: TGTGCCAGCAGAGCAACAGGGGGCCATGGCTACACCTTC; J: TRBJ1-2; size: once; V: TRBV2; D: TRBD1
CDR3: CATSGPGQGAYEQYF; DNA: TGTGCCACCAGTGGGCCGGGACAGGGAGCCTACGAGCAGTACTTC; J: TRBJ2-7; size: -; V: TRBV24-1; D: TRBD1
CDR3: CASRDKSYEQYF; DNA: TGTGCCAGCCGGGACAAGTCCTACGAGCAGTACTTC; J: TRBJ2-7; size: -; V: TRBV6-1; D: -
CDR3: CASSQESRGSDNTEAFF; DNA: TGTGCCAGCAGCCAAGAATCTAGAGGTTCGGATAACACTGAAGCTTTCTTT; J: TRBJ1-1; size: -; V: TRBV4-2; D: -
CDR3: CASKDRTSGATNTGELFF; DNA: TGTGCCAGCAAGGACCGAACCTCTGGCGCTACGAACACCGGGGAGCTGTTTTTT; J: TRBJ2-2; size: -; V: TRBV6-1; D: -
CDR3: CASIPRQDRGTDTQYF; DNA: TGTGCCAGCATACCCAGACAGGACAGGGGCACAGATACGCAGTATTTT; J: TRBJ2-3; size: -; V: TRBV28; D: TRBD1
CDR3: CASSLLLNQPQHF; DNA: TGTGCCAGCAGTTTATTATTAAATCAGCCCCAGCATTTT; J: TRBJ1-5; size: many; V: TRBV28; D: -
CDR3: CASGLVLDEPNTGELFF; DNA: TGTGCTAGTGGTTTGGTACTGGACGAGCCGAACACCGGGGAGCTGTTTTTT; J: TRBJ2-2; size: -; V: TRBV12-5; D: -
CDR3: CASSLSIGGTDTQYF; DNA: TGTGCCAGCAGCCTTTCGATCGGGGGAACAGATACGCAGTATTTT; J: TRBJ2-3; size: few; V: TRBV5-5; D: -
CDR3: CASSSSRDGSSYEQYF; DNA: TGTGCCAGCAGCTCCTCCCGGGACGGAAGCTCCTACGAGCAGTACTTC; J: TRBJ2-7; size: few; V: TRBV7-9; D: -
CDR3: CATRDRGYNERFF; DNA: TGTGCCACTCGGGACAGGGGCTACAATGAGCGGTTCTTC; J: TRBJ2-1; size: few; V: TRBV24-1; D: TRBD1
CDR3: CASILYTSSSYNEQFF; DNA: TGTGCCAGCATCTTATATACGAGCAGCTCCTACAATGAGCAGTTCTTC; J: TRBJ2-1; size: -; V: TRBV7-9; D: -
CDR3: CSARADGIAGGLTDTQYF; DNA: TGCAGTGCTAGAGCGGACGGGATAGCGGGAGGGTTAACAGATACGCAGTATTTT; J: TRBJ2-3; size: -; V: TRBV20-1; D: TRBD2
CDR3: CASRGRRGSYEQYF; DNA: TGTGCCAGCAGGGGTCGCAGGGGGTCCTACGAGCAGTACTTC; J: TRBJ2-7; size: many; V: TRBV12-3/TRBV12-4; D: TRBD1
CDR3: CASSPGTSGINEQFF; DNA: TGTGCCAGCAGCCCCGGGACTAGCGGGATAAATGAGCAGTTCTTC; J: TRBJ2-1; size: many; V: TRBV6-2/TRBV6-3; D: TRBD2
CDR3: CASSQDVPKLISTDTQYF; DNA: TGCGCCAGCAGCCAAGATGTGCCAAAACTCATAAGCACAGATACGCAGTATTTT; J: TRBJ2-3; size: few; V: TRBV4-1; D: -
CDR3: CASSSFDTETQYF; DNA: TGTGCCAGCAGCTCGTTTGACACGGAGACCCAGTACTTC; J: TRBJ2-5; size: -; V: TRBV7-2; D: -
CDR3: CSARDMGPLVAAPYNEQFF; DNA: TGCAGTGCTAGAGACATGGGGCCATTGGTAGCCGCCCCCTACAATGAGCAGTTCTTC; J: TRBJ2-1; size: -; V: TRBV20-1; D: -
CDR3: CASSYYSTGELFF; DNA: TGTGCCAGCAGTTACTATTCCACCGGGGAGCTGTTTTTT; J: TRBJ2-2; size: many; V: TRBV6-2/TRBV6-3; D: -
CDR3: CASSYSSETSGKKQYF; DNA: TGTGCCAGCAGTTACTCGTCCGAGACTAGCGGGAAGAAGCAGTACTTC; J: TRBJ2-7; size: -; V: TRBV6-2/TRBV6-3; D: TRBD2
CDR3: CSASAALVTAEQYF; DNA: TGCAGTGCTAGCGCCGCTCTGGTCACAGCCGAGCAGTACTTC; J: TRBJ2-7; size: many; V: TRBV20-1; D: -
CDR3: CASSLTSLGGASSYTF; DNA: TGTGCCAGCAGCTTAACTTCCCTCGGGGGCGCAAGTAGCTACACCTTC; J: TRBJ1-2; size: once; V: TRBV7-2; D: -
CDR3: CASSGGDYTFPSYGYTF; DNA: TGCGCCAGCAGCGGGGGGGACTATACCTTCCCATCCTATGGCTACACCTTC; J: TRBJ1-2; size: -; V: TRBV5-1; D: -
CDR3: CASSLRGDRGLGNTIYF; DNA: TGTGCCAGCAGTTTAAGGGGAGACAGGGGGCTTGGAAACACCATATATTTT; J: TRBJ1-3; size: few; V: TRBV12-3/TRBV12-4; D: TRBD1
CDR3: CASSPRALYQETQYF; DNA: TGTGCCAGCAGCCCCCGGGCCCTGTACCAAGAGACCCAGTACTTC; J: TRBJ2-5; size: few; V: TRBV4-2; D: -
CDR3: CASSLFGTTSNTEAFF; DNA: TGTGCCAGCAGTTTATTTGGCACCACCTCGAACACTGAAGCTTTCTTT; J: TRBJ1-1; size: many; V: TRBV28; D: -
CDR3: CASSFKRTGPGYEQYF; DNA: TGTGCCAGCAGCTTCAAACGGACAGGTCCAGGCTACGAGCAGTACTTC; J: TRBJ2-7; size: -; V: TRBV11-3; D: TRBD1
CDR3: CASKQAGGPHTQYF; DNA: TGTGCCAGCAAACAAGCGGGAGGGCCTCATACGCAGTATTTT; J: TRBJ2-3; size: many; V: TRBV11-2; D: TRBD2
CDR3: CASSLDEGSNQPQHF; DNA: TGTGCCAGCAGCTTAGACGAGGGTAGCAATCAGCCCCAGCATTTT; J: TRBJ1-5; size: -; V: TRBV7-8; D: -
CDR3: CSADGLVSYEQYF; DNA: TGCAGTGCTGACGGACTAGTATCCTACGAGCAGTACTTC; J: TRBJ2-7; size: many; V: TRBV20-1; D: TRBD2
CDR3: CASSQVLDRGGGYTF; DNA: TGTGCCAGCAGCCAAGTCCTGGACAGGGGGGGTGGCTACACCTTC; J: TRBJ1-2; size: few; V: TRBV4-2; D: TRBD1
CDR3: CSAGPMNVGTQYF; DNA: TGCAGTGCTGGACCCATGAATGTTGGTACGCAGTATTTT; J: TRBJ2-3; size: many; V: TRBV20-1; D: -
CDR3: CASSQLHEQFF; DNA: TGTGCCAGTAGCCAATTACATGAGCAGTTCTTC; J: TRBJ2-1; size: -; V: TRBV19; D: -
CDR3: CASSSGHRSGGYTF; DNA: TGTGCCAGCAGTTCGGGACACCGTTCTGGAGGCTACACCTTC; J: TRBJ1-2; size: many; V: TRBV28; D: -
CDR3: CASTGRAFDGYTF; DNA: TGTGCCAGCACGGGCAGGGCCTTTGATGGCTACACCTTC; J: TRBJ1-2; size: -; V: TRBV27; D: -
CDR3: CASAIGGKETQYF; DNA: TGTGCCAGCGCCATAGGGGGGAAGGAGACCCAGTACTTC; J: TRBJ2-5; size: many; V: TRBV3-1; D: -
CDR3: CAPGMGGTYEQYF; DNA: TGTGCCCCAGGGATGGGTGGCACCTACGAGCAGTACTTC; J: TRBJ2-7; size: many; V: TRBV28; D: -
CDR3: CASSFAQRAQETQYF; DNA: TGTGCCAGCAGCTTTGCCCAGCGGGCCCAAGAGACCCAGTACTTC; J: TRBJ2-5; size: -; V: TRBV11-3; D: -
CDR3: CASSVKIGNTIYF; DNA: TGTGCCAGCAGCGTTAAAATTGGAAACACCATATATTTT; J: TRBJ1-3; size: few; V: TRBV9; D: -